Listed below are T cell receptor beta chains from one sample, sequenced in a study of blood T cell repertoires in COVID-19. Clones were read by immunoSEQ multiplex PCR, and TCRdb kept only the in-frame ones, dropping some. The repertoire includes under 200,000 clones, about 80% of them detected once, and about 8.3% sits in the top ten. Sequencing was performed on peripheral blood. The receptors shown here come from a man between 60 and 75 years old with acute or convalescent COVID-19. CDR3s include the opening cysteine and the closing phenylalanine or tryptophan. The order of the fields is J gene, V gene, D gene, clone size, CDR3 protein, CDR3 DNA. The D gene is left open where the match is weak. For some rows the clone size is stated as once, few or many, or as a class when expanded; others skip it.

J: TRBJ1-3; V: TRBV20-1; D: .; size: once; CDR3: CSASGLSSGNTIYF; DNA: TGCAGTGCTAGTGGACTGAGCTCTGGAAACACCATATATTTT
J: TRBJ2-1; V: TRBV19; D: .; size: .; CDR3: CASSMRNPPTGLGYNEQFF; DNA: TGTGCCAGTAGTATGCGAAACCCTCCTACAGGGTTGGGGTACAATGAGCAGTTCTTC
J: TRBJ1-6; V: TRBV2; D: TRBD1; size: .; CDR3: CASRQGAGYNSPLHF; DNA: TGTGCCAGCAGACAGGGGGCAGGCTATAATTCACCCCTCCACTTT
J: TRBJ1-1; V: TRBV7-9; D: TRBD1; size: few; CDR3: CASSLGGTVGIEAFF; DNA: TGTGCCAGCAGCTTGGGCGGGACAGTCGGTATTGAAGCTTTCTTT
J: TRBJ2-2; V: TRBV13; D: .; size: .; CDR3: CASSLGQNTGELFF; DNA: TGTGCCAGCAGCCTGGGACAGAACACCGGGGAGCTGTTTTTT
J: TRBJ1-3; V: TRBV19; D: TRBD1; size: few; CDR3: CASSIAGTVISGNTIYF; DNA: TGTGCCAGTAGTATAGCTGGGACAGTAATCTCTGGAAACACCATATATTTT
J: TRBJ2-3; V: TRBV7-2; D: .; size: .; CDR3: CASSSSLGALTDTQYF; DNA: TGTGCCAGCAGCTCCTCTCTGGGGGCTCTAACAGATACGCAGTATTTT
J: TRBJ1-2; V: TRBV6-2/TRBV6-3; D: .; size: .; CDR3: CASSPVTGRTYYGYTF; DNA: TGTGCCAGCAGCCCCGTGACAGGAAGGACCTACTATGGCTACACCTTC
J: TRBJ2-7; V: TRBV6-5; D: TRBD1; size: .; CDR3: CASSYGRGQAYEQYF; DNA: TGTGCCAGCAGTTACGGCAGGGGGCAGGCCTACGAGCAGTACTTC
J: TRBJ2-7; V: TRBV7-8; D: TRBD1; size: .; CDR3: CASSHRDSSYEQYF; DNA: TGTGCCAGCAGCCACAGGGACAGCTCCTACGAGCAGTACTTC
J: TRBJ1-1; V: TRBV5-6; D: .; size: .; CDR3: CASLRVNTEAFF; DNA: TGTGCCAGCCTCCGCGTGAACACTGAAGCTTTCTTT
J: TRBJ1-1; V: TRBV30; D: .; size: .; CDR3: CAWGMGDEAFF; DNA: TGTGCCTGGGGTATGGGAGACGAAGCTTTCTTT
J: TRBJ1-4; V: TRBV27; D: .; size: many; CDR3: CASSFAGEKLFF; DNA: TGTGCCAGCAGTTTCGCAGGTGAAAAACTGTTTTTT
J: TRBJ1-6; V: TRBV19; D: .; size: once; CDR3: CASSSGRFRDNSPLHF; DNA: TGTGCCAGTAGTAGCGGACGGTTCAGGGATAATTCACCCCTCCACTTT
J: TRBJ2-1; V: TRBV6-5; D: .; size: .; CDR3: CASSPQGNEQFF; DNA: TGTGCCAGCAGCCCCCAGGGGAATGAGCAGTTCTTC
J: TRBJ2-2; V: TRBV15; D: .; size: .; CDR3: CATSRPEPGELFF; DNA: TGTGCCACCAGCAGACCCGAGCCGGGGGAGCTGTTTTTT
J: TRBJ2-7; V: TRBV7-8; D: TRBD1; size: .; CDR3: CASSLRDRASSYEQYF; DNA: TGTGCCAGCAGCCTGAGGGACAGGGCAAGCTCCTACGAGCAGTACTTC
J: TRBJ2-7; V: TRBV12-2; D: .; size: .; CDR3: CASRFGTSGGLTYEQYF; DNA: TGTGCAAGTCGCTTTGGGACTAGCGGGGGGCTAACCTACGAGCAGTACTTC
J: TRBJ2-1; V: TRBV29-1; D: .; size: .; CDR3: CSVETFTYNEQFF; DNA: TGCAGCGTTGAGACTTTCACCTACAATGAGCAGTTCTTC
J: TRBJ1-6; V: TRBV5-1; D: TRBD1; size: .; CDR3: CASSVTGTNSPLHF; DNA: TGCGCCAGCAGCGTGACAGGGACGAATTCACCCCTCCACTTT
J: TRBJ2-3; V: TRBV11-1; D: .; size: once; CDR3: CASSLVVSGTDTQYF; DNA: TGTGCCAGCAGCTTAGTGGTCAGTGGTACAGATACGCAGTATTTT
J: TRBJ2-2; V: TRBV7-3; D: TRBD1; size: .; CDR3: CASSSDRGRGELFF; DNA: TGTGCCAGCAGCTCCGACAGGGGGCGAGGGGAGCTGTTTTTT
J: TRBJ2-6; V: TRBV7-3; D: TRBD1; size: .; CDR3: CASSPRPQGAIGANVLTF; DNA: TGTGCCAGCAGCCCCCGCCCTCAGGGGGCGATTGGGGCCAACGTCCTGACTTTC
J: TRBJ2-7; V: TRBV2; D: .; size: few; CDR3: CASRDSQGALYEQYF; DNA: TGTGCCAGCAGAGACTCACAGGGAGCGCTCTACGAGCAGTACTTC
J: TRBJ2-6; V: TRBV19; D: TRBD1; size: .; CDR3: CASSRQGAGANVLTF; DNA: TGTGCCAGTAGTAGACAGGGAGCTGGGGCCAACGTCCTGACTTTC
J: TRBJ2-7; V: TRBV9; D: .; size: many; CDR3: CASSVSWGDRYEQYF; DNA: TGTGCCAGCAGCGTATCGTGGGGAGACAGGTACGAGCAGTACTTC
J: TRBJ2-1; V: TRBV7-8; D: .; size: .; CDR3: CASSLARDFYEQFF; DNA: TGTGCCAGCAGCTTAGCAAGGGACTTCTATGAGCAGTTCTTC
J: TRBJ1-1; V: TRBV10-1; D: TRBD1; size: .; CDR3: CANGGGWNTEAFF; DNA: TGCGCCAACGGAGGGGGCTGGAACACTGAAGCTTTCTTT